A single sample is the source of the 2 T cell receptor beta chains below, sequenced in a study of blood T cell repertoires in COVID-19. Clones were sequenced by immunoSEQ multiplex PCR, and TCRdb holds only the in-frame ones, with some missing. The sample carries 150,000 to 180,000 clones, roughly four fifths recorded once. Sequenced sample: peripheral blood. The receptors were sampled from an elderly man with acute or convalescent COVID-19.

This CDR3 reads CARNLLQGTTYEQYF. The CDR3 bases are TGTGCCCGTAATTTACTACAGGGGACGACCTACGAGCAGTACTTC. The chain is built from TRBV21-1 and TRBJ2-7; TRBD1, the table's D call, was not compared with the DNA. TRBV21-1 is a listed pseudogene. This CDR3 is built from 15 residues.

The chain links TRBV12-3 or TRBV12-4 to TRBJ1-2, with 8 positions matching TRBD1. The CDR3 length is 13 residues. J lost 10 bases, V lost 6 bases, and 10 bases had no gene match. The CDR3, as DNA: TGTGCCAGCAGGCCAGGGGGCATAATGGACTACACCTTC. Translation: CASRPGGIMDYTF.